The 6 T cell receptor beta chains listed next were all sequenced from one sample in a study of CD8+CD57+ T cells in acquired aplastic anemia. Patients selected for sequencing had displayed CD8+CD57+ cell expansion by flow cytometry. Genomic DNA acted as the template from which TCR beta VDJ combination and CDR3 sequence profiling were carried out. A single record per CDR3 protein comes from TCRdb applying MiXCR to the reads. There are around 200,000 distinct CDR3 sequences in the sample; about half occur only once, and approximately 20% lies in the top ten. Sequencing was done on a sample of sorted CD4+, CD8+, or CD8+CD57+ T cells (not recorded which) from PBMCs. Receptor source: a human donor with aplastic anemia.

The CDR3 sequence: CASSLEDRAGYTF. The CDR3 DNA is TGTGCCAGCAGCTTAGAGGACAGGGCTGGCTACACCTTC. The chain links TRBV11-3 to TRBJ1-2; TRBD1 matches at 8 bases. CDR1 and CDR2 (germline): SGHNT, YENEEA. J gave up 7 bases and V 0 bases, and 1 base lay outside the gene matches. The CDR3 consists of 13 residues.

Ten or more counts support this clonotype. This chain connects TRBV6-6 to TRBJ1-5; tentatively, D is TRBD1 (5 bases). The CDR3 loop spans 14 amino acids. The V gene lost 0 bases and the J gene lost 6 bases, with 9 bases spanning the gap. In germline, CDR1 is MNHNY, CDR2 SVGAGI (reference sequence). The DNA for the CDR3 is TGTGCCAGCAGTTACTCGTCAGGGACTCAGCCCCAGCATTTT. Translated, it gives CASSYSSGTQPQHF.

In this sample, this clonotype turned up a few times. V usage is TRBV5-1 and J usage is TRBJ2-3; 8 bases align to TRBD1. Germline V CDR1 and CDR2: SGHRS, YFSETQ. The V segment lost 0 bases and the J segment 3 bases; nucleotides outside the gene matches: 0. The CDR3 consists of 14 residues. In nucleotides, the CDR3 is TGCGCCAGCAGCTTGGGGACAGGGACAGATACGCAGTATTTT. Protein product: CASSLGTGTDTQYF.

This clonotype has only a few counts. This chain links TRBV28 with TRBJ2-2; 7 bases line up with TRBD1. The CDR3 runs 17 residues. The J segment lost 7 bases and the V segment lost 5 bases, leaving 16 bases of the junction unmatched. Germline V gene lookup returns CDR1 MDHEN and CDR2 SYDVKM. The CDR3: CASSPTGRQGTSGELFF. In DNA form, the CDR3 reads TGTGCCAGCAGTCCGACCGGGCGACAGGGAACGAGCGGGGAGCTGTTTTTT.

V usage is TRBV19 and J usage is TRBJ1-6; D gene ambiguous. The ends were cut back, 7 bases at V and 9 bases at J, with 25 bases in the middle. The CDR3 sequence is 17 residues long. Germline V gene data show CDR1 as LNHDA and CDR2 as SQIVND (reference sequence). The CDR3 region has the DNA TGTGCCAGTAACCCGGGAGGCGACCTATCGGGGTTTTCACCCCTCCACTTT. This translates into CASNPGGDLSGFSPLHF. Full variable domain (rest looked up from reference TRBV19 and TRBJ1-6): DGGITQSPKYLFRKEGQNVTLSCEQNLNHDAMYWYRQDPGQGLRLIYYSQIVNDFQKGDIAEGYSVSREKKESFPLTVTSAQKNPTAFYLCASNPGGDLSGFSPLHFGNGTRLTVT.

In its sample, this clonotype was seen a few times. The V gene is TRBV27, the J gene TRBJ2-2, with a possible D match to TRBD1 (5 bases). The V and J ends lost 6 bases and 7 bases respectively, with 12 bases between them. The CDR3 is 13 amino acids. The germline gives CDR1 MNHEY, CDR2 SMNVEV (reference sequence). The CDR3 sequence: CASRAGWGGELFF. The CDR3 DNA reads TGTGCCAGCAGGGCAGGGTGGGGCGGGGAGCTGTTTTTT.